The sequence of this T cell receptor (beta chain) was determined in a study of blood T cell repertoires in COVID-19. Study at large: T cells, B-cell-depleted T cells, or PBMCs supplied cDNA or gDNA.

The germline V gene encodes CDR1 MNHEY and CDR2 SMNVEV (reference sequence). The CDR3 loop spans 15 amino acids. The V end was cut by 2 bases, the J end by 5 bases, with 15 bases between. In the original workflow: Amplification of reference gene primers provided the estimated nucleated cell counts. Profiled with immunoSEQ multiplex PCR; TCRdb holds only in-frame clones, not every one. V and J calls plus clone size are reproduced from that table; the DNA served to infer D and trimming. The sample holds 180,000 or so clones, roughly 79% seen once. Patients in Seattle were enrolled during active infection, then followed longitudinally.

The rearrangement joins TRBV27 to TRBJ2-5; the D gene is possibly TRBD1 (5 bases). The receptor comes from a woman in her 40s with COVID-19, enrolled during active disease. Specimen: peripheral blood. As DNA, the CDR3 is TGTGCCAGCAGTTTACAGGGATCCGCGCCGGAGACCCAGTACTTC. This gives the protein CASSLQGSAPETQYF.